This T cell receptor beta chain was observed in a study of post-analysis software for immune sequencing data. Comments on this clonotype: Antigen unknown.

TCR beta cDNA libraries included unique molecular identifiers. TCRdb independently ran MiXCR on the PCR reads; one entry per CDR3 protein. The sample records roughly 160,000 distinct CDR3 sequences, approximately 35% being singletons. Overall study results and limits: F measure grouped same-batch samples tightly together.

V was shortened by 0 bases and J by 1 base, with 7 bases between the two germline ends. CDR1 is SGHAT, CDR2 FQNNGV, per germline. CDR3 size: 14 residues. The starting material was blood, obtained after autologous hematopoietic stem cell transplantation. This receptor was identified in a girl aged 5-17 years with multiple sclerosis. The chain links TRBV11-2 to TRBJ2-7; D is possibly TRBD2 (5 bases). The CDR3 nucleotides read TGTGCCAGCAGCTTAGAAACGGGGTCCTACGAGCAGTACTTC. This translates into CASSLETGSYEQYF.